This T cell receptor beta chain was captured by sequencing in a study of blood T cell repertoires in COVID-19. Germline loops: CDR1 MNHEY, CDR2 SVGAGI. Trimming shortened V by 4 bases and J by 9 bases, and 13 bases separated the two germline ends. CDR3 size: 14 residues. Data came from immunoSEQ multiplex PCR; TCRdb stores just in-frame clones and leaves some out. The sample contains over 110,000 clones, about 89% of which appear only once. The TCR was taken from a man aged 55 to 70 who had recovered from COVID-19. The genes are TRBV6-5 and TRBJ1-6, with D tentatively TRBD1 (6 bases). The sample taken for sequencing was PBMCs or T cells enriched from blood (not recorded which). The CDR3 DNA reads as TGTGCCAGCAGTTCCGGGACACCACTTTCACCCCTCCACTTT. Translation gives CASSSGTPLSPLHF.